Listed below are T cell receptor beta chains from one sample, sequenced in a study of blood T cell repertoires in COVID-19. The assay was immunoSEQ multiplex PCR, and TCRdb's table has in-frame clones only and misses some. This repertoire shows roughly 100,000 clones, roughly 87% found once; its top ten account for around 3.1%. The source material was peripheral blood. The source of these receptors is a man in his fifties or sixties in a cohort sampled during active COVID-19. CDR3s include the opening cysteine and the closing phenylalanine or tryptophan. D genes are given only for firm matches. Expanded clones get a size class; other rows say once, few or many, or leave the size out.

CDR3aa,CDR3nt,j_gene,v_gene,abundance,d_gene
CASSQDLPGGYNSPLHF,TGTGCCAGCAGCCAAGATCTCCCGGGAGGTTATAATTCACCCCTCCACTTT,TRBJ1-6,TRBV3-1/TRBV3-2,once,.
CASSSQGGRGYGYTF,TGTGCCAGCAGTTCGCAGGGAGGTCGGGGCTATGGCTACACCTTC,TRBJ1-2,TRBV6-5,once,.
CASSPRTRSYEQYF,TGTGCCAGCTCACCCAGGACACGCTCCTACGAGCAGTACTTC,TRBJ2-7,TRBV18,many,.
CASSANDHSFAGELFF,TGTGCCAGCAGCGCCAACGACCATAGCTTCGCCGGGGAGCTGTTTTTT,TRBJ2-2,TRBV5-4,few,.
CASSLDRNTEAFF,TGTGCCAGCAGCCTAGACAGGAACACTGAAGCTTTCTTT,TRBJ1-1,TRBV5-5,.,.
CAGGGSGNTIYF,TGTGCCGGCGGCGGTTCTGGAAACACCATATATTTT,TRBJ1-3,TRBV10-3,.,.
CASSFQGATYNSPLHF,TGTGCCAGCAGTTTTCAGGGGGCGACCTATAATTCACCCCTCCACTTT,TRBJ1-6,TRBV28,.,TRBD1
CASSFRGETQYF,TGTGCCAGCAGTTTCAGGGGAGAGACCCAGTACTTC,TRBJ2-5,TRBV12-3/TRBV12-4,.,.
CASSRGTGQPQHF,TGTGCCAGCTCACGAGGTACAGGGCAGCCCCAGCATTTT,TRBJ1-5,TRBV18,.,.
CASSYSFGNTEAFF,TGTGCCAGCAGTTACTCGTTCGGGAACACTGAAGCTTTCTTT,TRBJ1-1,TRBV6-5,.,.
CASSQGTGASTDTQYF,TGTGCCAGCAGCCAAGGGACAGGCGCTAGCACAGATACGCAGTATTTT,TRBJ2-3,TRBV4-2,.,TRBD1
CASSPGRAGNIQYF,TGTGCCAGCAGCCCCGGCAGGGCTGGGAACATTCAGTACTTC,TRBJ2-4,TRBV3-1/TRBV3-2,.,.
CASSHALAGGTDTQYF,TGTGCCAGCAGCCACGCGCTAGCGGGGGGCACAGATACGCAGTATTTT,TRBJ2-3,TRBV7-2,.,TRBD2
CASSQGRLAGGQETQYF,TGTGCCAGCAGCCAAGGACGACTAGCGGGGGGACAAGAGACCCAGTACTTC,TRBJ2-5,TRBV3-1/TRBV3-2,once,TRBD2
CASSSGGSGGASNEQFF,TGTGCCAGCAGCTCGGGGGGGAGCGGGGGCGCCAGCAATGAGCAGTTCTTC,TRBJ2-1,TRBV5-4,.,TRBD2
CASSRTSGGADTGELFF,TGTGCCAGCAGTCGGACTAGCGGGGGGGCGGACACCGGGGAGCTGTTTTTT,TRBJ2-2,TRBV6-6,.,TRBD2
CATSRGEGSGANVLTF,TGTGCCACCAGCAGGGGGGAGGGCTCTGGGGCCAACGTCCTGACTTTC,TRBJ2-6,TRBV15,.,TRBD2
CATSRQETQYF,TGTGCCACCAGCCGCCAAGAGACCCAGTACTTC,TRBJ2-5,TRBV24-1,.,.
CASSPLGSEQFF,TGTGCCAGCTCACCACTTGGCAGTGAGCAGTTCTTC,TRBJ2-1,TRBV18,.,.
CASSLVGSYGYTF,TGTGCCAGCAGCTTAGTAGGGAGCTATGGCTACACCTTC,TRBJ1-2,TRBV7-9,.,.
CASSLVAGKGYTF,TGCGCCAGCAGCTTGGTTGCAGGGAAAGGCTACACCTTC,TRBJ1-2,TRBV5-1,.,.
CASSPTGPEGAFF,TGTGCCAGCAGCCCAACAGGGCCCGAAGGAGCTTTCTTT,TRBJ1-1,TRBV7-3,.,.
CASSQDYDTQYF,TGTGCCAGCAGCCAAGACTACGATACGCAGTATTTT,TRBJ2-3,TRBV3-1/TRBV3-2,.,.
CASSLYPGYEQYF,TGTGCTAGCAGCTTATACCCCGGTTACGAGCAGTACTTC,TRBJ2-7,TRBV7-7,.,.
CASSIFRTGSYEQYF,TGTGCCAGTAGTATATTCAGGACAGGGAGTTACGAGCAGTACTTC,TRBJ2-7,TRBV19,.,TRBD1
CASSFIGGKAFF,TGTGCCAGCAGCTTTATCGGAGGAAAAGCTTTCTTT,TRBJ1-1,TRBV11-1,.,.
CATSRSTAGTGAPEAFF,TGTGCCACCAGCAGATCTACGGCCGGGACAGGGGCCCCTGAAGCTTTCTTT,TRBJ1-1,TRBV15,.,TRBD1
CASSALAGENTGELFF,TGTGCCAGCAGTGCACTAGCGGGGGAGAACACCGGGGAGCTGTTTTTT,TRBJ2-2,TRBV6-1,.,TRBD2
CASSRANTEAFF,TGTGCCAGTAGTAGGGCTAACACTGAAGCTTTCTTT,TRBJ1-1,TRBV19,few,.
CASSSGLAGYNEQFF,TGTGCCAGCAGCTCGGGACTAGCGGGGTACAATGAGCAGTTCTTC,TRBJ2-1,TRBV7-2,.,TRBD2
CASSDWSGNRNEQFF,TGTGCCAGCAGTGACTGGTCAGGGAATAGGAATGAGCAGTTCTTC,TRBJ2-1,TRBV6-4,.,.
CASSQSQGSYNEQFF,TGTGCCAGCAGCCAATCACAGGGGTCCTACAATGAGCAGTTCTTC,TRBJ2-1,TRBV14,.,TRBD1
CASSPWGGASGANVLTF,TGTGCCAGCAGTCCCTGGGGGGGGGCGTCTGGGGCCAACGTCCTGACTTTC,TRBJ2-6,TRBV6-6,.,.
CASSRGRQGLQYF,TGTGCCAGCAGCCGGGGACGCCAGGGACTGCAGTACTTC,TRBJ2-7,TRBV9,once,.
CATSGGPPTGAANYGYTF,TGTGCCACCAGTGGGGGGCCCCCCACAGGGGCGGCTAACTATGGCTACACCTTC,TRBJ1-2,TRBV24-1,.,TRBD1
CAISESDRGRNTEAFF,TGTGCCATCAGTGAGTCGGACAGGGGGCGGAACACTGAAGCTTTCTTT,TRBJ1-1,TRBV10-3,.,TRBD1
CASSPRSFNSPLHF,TGTGCCAGCAGCCCCCGGAGCTTCAATTCACCCCTCCACTTT,TRBJ1-6,TRBV6-4,.,.
CASSQATGAQETQYF,TGTGCCAGCAGCCAAGCGACAGGGGCGCAAGAGACCCAGTACTTC,TRBJ2-5,TRBV4-2,.,TRBD1
CASSRSGALETQYF,TGTGCCAGCAGCCGAAGCGGCGCGTTGGAGACCCAGTACTTC,TRBJ2-5,TRBV3-1/TRBV3-2,.,.
CASTPRGQREAFF,TGTGCCAGCACCCCCAGGGGTCAGCGTGAAGCTTTCTTT,TRBJ1-1,TRBV11-2,.,.
CARSLEGDGWGALAGRYNEQFF,TGTGCCAGAAGCTTGGAGGGGGATGGATGGGGTGCCCTAGCGGGGAGATACAATGAGCAGTTCTTC,TRBJ2-1,TRBV5-3,once,TRBD2
CASSESPQTGRGWGTEAFF,TGTGCCAGCAGTGAAAGTCCCCAAACAGGTCGAGGTTGGGGCACTGAAGCTTTCTTT,TRBJ1-1,TRBV2,.,.
CASTEGGGGYTF,TGTGCCAGCACTGAGGGTGGAGGTGGCTACACCTTC,TRBJ1-2,TRBV7-2,.,.
CASSGSGRKNNEQFF,TGTGCCAGCAGCGGTAGCGGGAGGAAAAACAATGAGCAGTTCTTC,TRBJ2-1,TRBV9,.,TRBD2
CASTRRTLGAGKRSDTEAFF,TGTGCCAGCACCAGACGGACGTTGGGTGCCGGGAAGAGATCAGACACTGAAGCTTTCTTT,TRBJ1-1,TRBV13,.,.
CASSYDDRSSGNTIYF,TGTGCCAGCAGCTACGACGACAGGAGCTCTGGAAACACCATATATTTT,TRBJ1-3,TRBV7-2,.,.
CSAEPDTEAFF,TGCAGCGCCGAGCCTGACACTGAAGCTTTCTTT,TRBJ1-1,TRBV29-1,.,.
CASSPRDRSYEQYF,TGTGCCAGCTCACCGAGGGACAGGTCCTACGAGCAGTACTTC,TRBJ2-7,TRBV18,once,TRBD1
CASSQEGGASDTQYF,TGCGCCAGCAGCCAAGAGGGGGGGGCCTCAGATACGCAGTATTTT,TRBJ2-3,TRBV4-1,.,.
CASSPFGTGDNQPQHF,TGTGCCAGCTCACCATTCGGGACAGGGGACAATCAGCCCCAGCATTTT,TRBJ1-5,TRBV18,.,TRBD1
CATSDRTAGADGYTF,TGTGCCACCAGTGATAGAACTGCGGGCGCGGATGGCTACACCTTC,TRBJ1-2,TRBV24-1,.,.
CASTEAGQTYEQYF,TGTGCCAGCACTGAGGCGGGACAGACCTACGAGCAGTACTTC,TRBJ2-7,TRBV2,few,.
CAGGAGGAFNEQFF,TGTGCCGGAGGAGCGGGGGGGGCATTCAATGAGCAGTTCTTC,TRBJ2-1,TRBV2,once,TRBD2